The T cell receptor (beta chain) under discussion was sequenced for a study of blood T cell repertoires in COVID-19. Study background: In each case, the material was cDNA or gDNA derived from T cells, B-cell-depleted T cells, or PBMCs.

Data came from immunoSEQ multiplex PCR; TCRdb stores just in-frame clones and leaves some out. This table holds around 270,000 clones, about 89% found once. The CDR3 totals 14 residues. CDR1 is LNHDA, CDR2 SQIVND, per germline (reference sequence). The ends were cut back, 4 bases at V and 7 bases at J, with 14 bases in the middle. Material: peripheral blood. V gene TRBV19 combines with J gene TRBJ1-5, with D maybe TRBD1 (6 bases). The receptor comes from a man aged 35 to 55 who had recovered from COVID-19. CDR3 loop: CASSSTGRDQPQHF. The CDR3 DNA reads TGTGCCAGTAGTAGTACAGGGAGGGACCAGCCCCAGCATTTT.